The text below deals with one T cell receptor (beta chain). V trimming: 2 bases; J trimming: 5 bases; junction bases outside the gene matches: 5. CDR3 length: 14 residues. Germline values: CDR1 SGHAT, CDR2 FQNNGV. The data stem from a study of OX40 agonist ivuxolimab in advanced cancers. The table came from immunoSEQ multiplex PCR; TCRdb's copy has only in-frame clones and leaves some out. This sample yields under 150,000 clones, of which around 89% are seen a single time; about 0.55% belongs to the top ten. This receptor was obtained from an adult with an advanced solid tumor such as melanoma, head and neck, liver or kidney cancer. This specimen was CD4+ or CD8+ T cells sorted from blood, taken in a trial of the OX40 agonist ivuxolimab. The rearrangement uses TRBV11-2 and TRBJ1-2; 7 bases line up with TRBD1. For the CDR3, the DNA is TGTGCCAGCAGCTTACCCCAGGGGGGGTATGGCTACACCTTC. Its protein is CASSLPQGGYGYTF.